This T cell receptor beta chain was retrieved from a study of identical twins. The study, taken as a whole, reports: Fewer insertions characterized abundant cord blood beta clonotypes, whereas memory repertoires showed none. Diverse VJ usage suggested most zero-insertion clonotypes were not invariant T cells.

TCRdb processed the 5' RACE reads anew with MiXCR; each CDR3 protein has one entry. The top ten clones hold around 3.1% of a sample with 550,000 to 700,000 distinct CDR3 sequences, roughly 9.9% of them seen once. Germline CDR1 reads SGHTA; CDR2 reads FQGNSA. The V and J ends lost 5 bases and 1 base respectively, with 9 bases between them. This CDR3 has 14 amino acids. This clonotype occurred a few times. Its antigen remains unknown. In addition, the sample was reused for a study of yellow fever vaccine responses in identical twins. That publication notes: Reportedly, the T cell response mounted by twins to vaccine seemed partly convergent, partly personalized.

Sequencing input: PBMCs. This TCR was sampled from a woman between 18 and 29 years old in good health. V gene TRBV7-2 combines with J gene TRBJ2-4; D is unresolved. The CDR3 reads CASSPPAAKNIQYF. CDR3 nucleotide sequence: TGTGCCAGCAGCCCTCCCGCGGCCAAAAACATTCAGTACTTC.